This TCR beta chain was sequenced in a study of identical twins. Study-wide results and caveats: Abundant beta clonotypes from cord blood bore fewer insertions; memory repertoires lacked this pattern. Alpha sequences that were out-of-frame and twin-shared showed an excess of low generation probability.

A universal primer site was added by template switching, and unique molecular identifiers were carried by the cDNA. TCRdb fed the 5' RACE reads into MiXCR, producing one record per CDR3 protein. The data show more than 1.5 million distinct CDR3 sequences, with roughly a third seen just once and about 0.27% held by the top ten. V shed 3 bases and J shed 8 bases, with 17 bases lying between them. Germline lookup yields CDR1 DFQATT and CDR2 SNEGSKA (reference sequence). This CDR3 contains 13 residues. Comment on this clonotype: Its antigen is not known.

The chain links TRBV20-1 to TRBJ2-7; D may be TRBD2 (5 bases). The receptor comes from a newborn girl in good health. Specimen: cord blood. The CDR3 DNA follows: TGCAGTGCTAGCCTAGCTCTCCGGCCCCAGCAGTACTTC. Amino acid sequence: CSASLALRPQQYF.